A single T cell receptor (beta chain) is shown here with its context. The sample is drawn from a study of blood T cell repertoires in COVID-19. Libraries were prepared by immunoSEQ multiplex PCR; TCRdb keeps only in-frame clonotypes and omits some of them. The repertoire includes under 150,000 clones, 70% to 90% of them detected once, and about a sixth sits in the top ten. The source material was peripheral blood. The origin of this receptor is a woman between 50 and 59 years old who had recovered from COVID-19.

The CDR3 nucleotides are TGTGCCAGCAGCAAAGAGATGGCGGGTATCCAAGAGACCCAGTACTTC. Protein product: CASSKEMAGIQETQYF. This chain connects TRBV21-1 to TRBJ2-5; TRBD2 is the table's D call and was not checked against the DNA. TRBV21-1 is designated a pseudogene. This CDR3 comprises 16 residues.